The source of this T cell receptor beta chain is a study of OX40 agonist ivuxolimab in advanced cancers. Looking at the study overall: With a range of roughly 20 to 90, age averaged approximately 60 years, and around 80% were male.

Method: immunoSEQ multiplex PCR; TCRdb's copy keeps in-frame clones and lacks some. The profile shows 42,000 or so clones, roughly 84% of them singletons. V was pared by 5 bases and J by 3 bases, with 6 bases of the junction left unmatched. CDR3 length: 14 amino acids. Germline assignment: CDR1 SGHTA and CDR2 FQGTGA. This sequence originates from an adult with an advanced solid tumor such as melanoma, head and neck, liver or kidney cancer. This chain joins TRBV7-3 and TRBJ1-2; 7 bases align to TRBD1. The sample in question was CD4+ or CD8+ T cells sorted from blood, obtained in a trial of the OX40 agonist ivuxolimab. The CDR3 sequence is CASSAGGLDYGYTF. CDR3 nucleotides: TGTGCCAGCAGCGCAGGGGGTTTGGACTATGGCTACACCTTC.